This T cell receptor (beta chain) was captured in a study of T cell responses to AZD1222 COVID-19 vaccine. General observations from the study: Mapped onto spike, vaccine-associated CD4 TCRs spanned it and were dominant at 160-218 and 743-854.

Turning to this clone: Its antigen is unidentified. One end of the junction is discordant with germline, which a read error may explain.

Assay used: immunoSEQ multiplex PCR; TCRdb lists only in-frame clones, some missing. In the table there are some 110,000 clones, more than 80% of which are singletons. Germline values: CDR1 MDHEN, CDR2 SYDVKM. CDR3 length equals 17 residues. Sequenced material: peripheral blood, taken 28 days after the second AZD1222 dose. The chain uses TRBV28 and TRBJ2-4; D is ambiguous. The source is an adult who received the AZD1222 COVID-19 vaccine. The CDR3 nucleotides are TGTGCCAGCAGTTTAATCCTTGAAAACGGCGCCACAAACATTCAGTACTTC. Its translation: CASSLILENGATNIQYF.